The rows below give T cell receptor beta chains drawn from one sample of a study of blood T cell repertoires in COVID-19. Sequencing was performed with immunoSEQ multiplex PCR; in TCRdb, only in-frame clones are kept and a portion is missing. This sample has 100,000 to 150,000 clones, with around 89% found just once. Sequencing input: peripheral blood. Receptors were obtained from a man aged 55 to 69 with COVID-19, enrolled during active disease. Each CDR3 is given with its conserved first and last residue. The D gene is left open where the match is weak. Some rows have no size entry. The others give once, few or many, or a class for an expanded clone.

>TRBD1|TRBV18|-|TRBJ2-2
CASTRDRGGELFF
TGTGCCAGCACCCGGGACAGGGGCGGGGAGCTGTTTTTT
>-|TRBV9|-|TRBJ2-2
CASSVRVGTGELFF
TGTGCCAGCAGCGTACGGGTCGGCACCGGGGAGCTGTTTTTT
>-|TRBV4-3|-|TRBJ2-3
CASSQESPGGDTQYF
TGCGCCAGCAGCCAAGAATCCCCGGGGGGCGATACGCAGTATTTT
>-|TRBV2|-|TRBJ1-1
CASSPESGTEAFF
TGTGCCAGCAGCCCCGAATCAGGCACTGAAGCTTTCTTT
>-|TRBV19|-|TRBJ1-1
CASSSGPNTEAFF
TGTGCCAGTAGTTCAGGCCCTAACACTGAAGCTTTCTTT
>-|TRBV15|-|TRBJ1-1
CATSRAVGAMNTEAFF
TGTGCCACCAGCAGAGCTGTTGGGGCCATGAACACTGAAGCTTTCTTT
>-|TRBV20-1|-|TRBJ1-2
CSARADYGYTF
TGCAGTGCTAGAGCGGACTATGGCTACACCTTC
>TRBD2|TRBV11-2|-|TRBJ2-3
CASTLLAGGLTDTQYF
TGTGCCAGCACCCTTCTAGCGGGCGGACTCACAGATACGCAGTATTTT
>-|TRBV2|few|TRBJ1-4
CASSENRATNEKLFF
TGTGCCAGCAGTGAAAATCGTGCGACTAATGAAAAACTGTTTTTT
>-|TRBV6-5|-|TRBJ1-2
CASRLSRGAEYGYTF
TGTGCCAGCAGGCTTAGTCGGGGGGCAGAATATGGCTACACCTTC
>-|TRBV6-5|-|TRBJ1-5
CASSPRQGSNQPQHF
TGTGCCAGCAGTCCCCGGCAGGGTAGCAATCAGCCCCAGCATTTT
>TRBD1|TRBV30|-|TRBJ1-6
CAWTGTATYSPLHF
TGTGCCTGGACTGGGACAGCTACCTATTCACCCCTCCACTTT
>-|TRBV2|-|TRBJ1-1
CASPEGNTEAFF
TGTGCCAGCCCAGAGGGTAACACTGAAGCTTTCTTT
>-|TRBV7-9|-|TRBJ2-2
CASSLGLSGELFF
TGTGCCAGCAGCTTAGGACTCTCGGGGGAGCTGTTTTTT
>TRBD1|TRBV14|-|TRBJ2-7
CASSQVWDRVDEQYF
TGTGCCAGCAGCCAAGTATGGGACAGGGTAGACGAGCAGTACTTC
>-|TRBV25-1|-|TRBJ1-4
CASSESTVTNEKLFF
TGTGCCAGCAGTGAGTCAACGGTAACTAATGAAAAACTGTTTTTT
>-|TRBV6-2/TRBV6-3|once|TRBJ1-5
CASSQGPRGWGNQPQHF
TGTGCCAGCAGTCAAGGCCCTAGGGGCTGGGGCAATCAGCCCCAGCATTTT
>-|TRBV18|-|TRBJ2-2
CASSPKYFTGELFF
TGTGCCAGCTCACCAAAATACTTCACCGGGGAGCTGTTTTTT
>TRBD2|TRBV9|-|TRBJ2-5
CASSVRGGAETQYF
TGTGCCAGCAGCGTCCGGGGGGGGGCGGAGACCCAGTACTTC
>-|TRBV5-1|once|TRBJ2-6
CASSLTPPGANVLTF
TGCGCCAGCAGCTTGACTCCCCCGGGGGCCAACGTCCTGACTTTC
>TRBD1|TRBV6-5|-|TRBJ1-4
CASRRRGRDEKLFF
TGTGCCAGCAGGAGGAGGGGGCGTGATGAAAAACTGTTTTTT
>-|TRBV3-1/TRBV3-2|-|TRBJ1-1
CASSPFLGLTEAFF
TGTGCCAGCAGCCCTTTTCTGGGACTCACTGAAGCTTTCTTT
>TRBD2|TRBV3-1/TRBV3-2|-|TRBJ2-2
CASSRMTSGGTGELFF
TGTGCCAGCAGCCGGATGACTAGCGGGGGAACCGGGGAGCTGTTTTTT
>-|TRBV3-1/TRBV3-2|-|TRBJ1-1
CASSPTVNTEAFF
TGTGCCAGCAGTCCGACAGTGAACACTGAAGCTTTCTTT
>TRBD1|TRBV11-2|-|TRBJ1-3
CASSLTGGNTIYF
TGTGCCAGCAGCTTGACAGGGGGAAACACCATATATTTT
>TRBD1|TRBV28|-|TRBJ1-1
CASRATGISEAFF
TGTGCCAGCAGAGCGACAGGGATCAGTGAAGCTTTCTTT
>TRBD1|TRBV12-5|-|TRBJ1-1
CASGLVAGTGGSEAFF
TGTGCTAGTGGTTTGGTCGCCGGGACAGGGGGTTCTGAAGCTTTCTTT
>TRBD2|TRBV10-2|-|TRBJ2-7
CASNPAGGPYEQYF
TGCGCCAGCAATCCAGCGGGGGGGCCGTACGAGCAGTACTTC
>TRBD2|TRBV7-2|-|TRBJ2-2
CASRLLAVNTGELFF
TGTGCCAGCAGACTGCTAGCGGTTAACACCGGGGAGCTGTTTTTT